Listed here is a single T cell receptor beta chain. Only in-frame clones appear in the TCRdb table, and some are missing; sequencing was by immunoSEQ multiplex PCR. The sample includes approximately 79,000 clones, 96% of them seen just once. This sample was included in a study of technical replicates of blood from four donors. The sample comprised T cells isolated from PBMCs. This TCR was recovered from a human donor in good health.

The CDR3 DNA is TGTGCCAGCAGCCTCATGGGTTCCAGCGGGAGCTTTCCCTACAATGAGCAGTTCTTC. Its protein is CASSLMGSSGSFPYNEQFF. The gene calls are TRBV7-3 and TRBJ2-1; 8 bases line up with TRBD2. CDR3 length equals 19 residues. The V gene's germline CDR1 is SGHTA and CDR2 FQGTGA. The V segment lost 5 bases and the J segment 2 bases; nucleotides outside the gene matches: 17.